This record covers a single T cell receptor beta chain. Its specificity is unknown. The length of the CDR3 is 12 residues. V dropped 5 bases and J dropped 6 bases, with 11 bases sitting between them. Germline lookup yields CDR1 MGHDK and CDR2 SYGVNS. This sample was taken from a study of T cell responses to AZD1222 COVID-19 vaccine. Study results and caveats: Repertoire sampling happened only post peak T cell response. White British donors predominated, females outnumbered males, and clonal diversity was possibly underestimated. Only a handful of AZD1222 recipients, more than five in all, had baseline seropositivity. Along spike, vaccine-associated CD4 TCRs were found throughout, with dominance at 160-218 and 743-854.

The assay was immunoSEQ multiplex PCR, and TCRdb's table has in-frame clones only and misses some. Among 200,000 to 250,000 clones listed, about 94% were seen once. The TCR comes from an adult who received the MenACWY meningococcal vaccine as a control. The sequencing here drew on peripheral blood, taken 28 days after the second dose of the MenACWY control vaccine. The chain uses TRBV25-1 and TRBJ2-7; TRBD1 or TRBD2 may be the D gene (5 bases each). CDR3 loop: CASSRGAGEQYF. The CDR3 coding sequence is TGTGCCAGCAGTCGGGGCGCCGGCGAGCAGTACTTC.